These 14 T cell receptor beta chains were sequenced from one sample in a study of OX40 agonist ivuxolimab in advanced cancers. Libraries were prepared by immunoSEQ multiplex PCR; TCRdb keeps only in-frame clonotypes and omits some of them. The data hold about 79,000 clones, with 91% observed a single time. Sequenced material: CD4+ or CD8+ T cells sorted from blood, taken in a trial of the OX40 agonist ivuxolimab. These TCRs come from an adult with an advanced solid tumor such as melanoma, head and neck, liver or kidney cancer.

This sequence joins TRBV28 and TRBJ1-2; D gene ambiguous. Trimming took 4 bases from V and 3 from J, leaving 15 bases between them. The CDR3 consists of 15 residues. CDR1 is MDHEN and CDR2 is SYDVKM in the germline V gene. The CDR3 sequence is CASSSSGSWYYGYTF. The CDR3 bases are TGTGCCAGCAGTTCGTCCGGGTCCTGGTACTATGGCTACACCTTC.

The V and J genes are TRBV19 and TRBJ1-1; 7 bases align to TRBD1. J lost 2 bases, V lost 6 bases, and 6 bases had no gene match. CDR1 is LNHDA, CDR2 SQIVND, per germline (reference sequence). CDR3 length: 14 amino acids. This chain's CDR3 is CASRTAGGNTEAFF. The CDR3 region has the DNA TGTGCCAGTAGGACAGCAGGGGGTAACACTGAAGCTTTCTTT.

CDR3 protein: CASSLTGAWIYGYTF. The CDR3 nucleotides are TGTGCCAGCAGTTTAACAGGGGCGTGGATCTATGGCTACACCTTC. This chain links TRBV28 with TRBJ1-2; 7 positions match TRBD1. Germline V gives CDR1 MDHEN, CDR2 SYDVKM. This CDR3 is 15 amino acids long. The V gene end was trimmed by 2 bases and the J gene end by 4 bases; junction bases not matched to a gene: 7.

There are a few counts of this clone. The chain combines TRBV4-1 with TRBJ2-7, with a tentative D call TRBD2 (5 bases). Germline V gene data show CDR1 as MGHRA and CDR2 as YSYEKL. CDR3 length: 15 residues. Trimming stripped 0 bases from V and 4 bases from J, with 13 bases between. The CDR3 region is CASSQDRRTLYEQYF. DNA of the CDR3: TGCGCCAGCAGCCAAGATCGTCGGACTCTGTACGAGCAGTACTTC.

This chain links TRBV18 with TRBJ1-3, with D perhaps matching TRBD1 (6 bases). This CDR3 is built from 15 residues. The germline CDR1 and CDR2 sequences are KGHSH and LQKENI. Deletions cut 6 bases from V and 1 base from J, with 13 bases between. The CDR3 bases are TGTGCCAGCTCTGACAGGAGCCGTTCTGGAAACACCATATATTTT. Translating it yields CASSDRSRSGNTIYF. The full variable domain, with the rest looked up from reference TRBV18 and TRBJ1-3, is NAGVMQNPRHLVRRRGQEARLRCSPMKGHSHVYWYRQLPEEGLKFMVYLQKENIIDESGMPKERFSAEFPKEGPSILRIQQVVRGDSAAYFCASSDRSRSGNTIYFGEGSWLTVV.

This clone was recorded once. The rearrangement links TRBV6-1 to TRBJ1-2; the match to TRBD1 covers 7 bases. J was trimmed by 8 bases and V by 0 bases; bases with no gene match: 9. This CDR3 region has 15 residues. Germline V gives CDR1 MNHNS, CDR2 SASEGT. Here the CDR3 reads CASSEAPYRGWGYTF. Here the CDR3 DNA reads TGTGCCAGCAGTGAAGCACCCTACAGGGGTTGGGGCTACACCTTC.

The chain carries TRBV28 and TRBJ1-1; a possible D gene is TRBD1 (6 bases). Trimming cost V 5 bases and J 1 base, with 14 bases left between them. Germline-derived CDR1 and CDR2 are MDHEN and SYDVKM. The CDR3 sequence is 15 residues long. The CDR3 sequence: CASSPGTPRNTEAFF. CDR3 coding DNA: TGTGCCAGCAGTCCCGGGACACCACGGAACACTGAAGCTTTCTTT.

CDR3 amino acids: CASSKIGTGDTYGYTF. The CDR3 DNA reads as TGTGCCAGCAGTAAAATCGGGACAGGGGACACCTATGGCTACACCTTC. The V and J genes are TRBV6-6 and TRBJ1-2, with 10 bases aligning to TRBD1. Germline CDR1 is MNHNY and CDR2 is SVGAGI (reference sequence). V gave up 5 bases and J gave up 4 bases; unmatched junction bases: 10. This CDR3 is 16 amino acids long.

The gene calls are TRBV28 and TRBJ2-1, with 7 bases identical to TRBD1. This CDR3 has 15 amino acids. V lost 11 bases to trimming and J lost 4 bases; unmatched junction nucleotides: 14. The germline CDR1 and CDR2 sequences are MDHEN and SYDVKM. CDR3: CAGKRQGGNYNEQFF. Written as DNA, the CDR3 is TGTGCCGGAAAGAGACAGGGTGGCAATTACAATGAGCAGTTCTTC. The full variable domain, with the rest looked up from reference TRBV28 and TRBJ2-1, is DVKVTQSSRYLVKRTGEKVFLECVQDMDHENMFWYRQDPGLGLRLIYFSYDVKMKEKGDIPEGYSVSREKKERFSLILESASTNQTSMYLCAGKRQGGNYNEQFFGPGTRLTVL.

The gene calls are TRBV5-1 and TRBJ2-1, with 8 bases identical to TRBD2. CDR1 SGHRS and CDR2 YFSETQ come from the germline V gene. The CDR3 covers 15 residues. Trimming removed 4 bases from V and 7 bases from J; junction bases left unmatched: 10. The CDR3 sequence: CASSPFTGGLNEQFF. In DNA form, the CDR3 reads TGCGCCAGCAGCCCCTTTACGGGAGGGCTGAATGAGCAGTTCTTC.

This rearrangement joins TRBV30 to TRBJ1-4, with TRBD1 matching over 8 bases. Germline trimming cut 0 bases from V and 7 bases from J; bases unmatched to any gene: 4. Looked up from germline, CDR1 is GTSNPN and CDR2 is SVGIG (reference sequence). This CDR3 contains 14 residues. The CDR3 here is CAWSVVQGVEKLFF. CDR3 nucleotide sequence: TGTGCCTGGAGTGTGGTACAGGGGGTTGAAAAACTGTTTTTT.

This clone was seen a single time. This rearrangement joins TRBV18 to TRBJ1-4, with D possibly matching TRBD1 (6 bases). Germline CDR1 reads KGHSH; CDR2 reads LQKENI. The CDR3 contains 14 residues. Trimming stripped 6 bases from V and 5 bases from J, with 13 bases between. The CDR3 loop is CASSESGTNEKLFF. The CDR3 DNA reads as TGTGCCAGCTCGGAATCCGGGACAAATGAAAAACTGTTTTTT. The full variable domain, rest sourced from reference TRBV18 and TRBJ1-4, is NAGVMQNPRHLVRRRGQEARLRCSPMKGHSHVYWYRQLPEEGLKFMVYLQKENIIDESGMPKERFSAEFPKEGPSILRIQQVVRGDSAAYFCASSESGTNEKLFFGSGTQLSVL.

V and J are TRBV27 and TRBJ2-2; D may be TRBD2 (5 bases). Germline loops: CDR1 MNHEY, CDR2 SMNVEV (reference sequence). V lost 0 bases and J 1 base, leaving 9 bases between the germline ends. This CDR3 has 16 amino acids. The CDR3 here is CASSLSPSLNTGELFF. CDR3 nucleotides: TGTGCCAGCAGTTTATCGCCTAGCTTGAACACCGGGGAGCTGTTTTTT.

The chain recombines TRBV19 with TRBJ1-5; D might be TRBD1 (6 bases). Trimming left V 6 bases short and J 0 bases short, with 9 bases between. Germline lookup yields CDR1 LNHDA and CDR2 SQIVND (reference sequence). The CDR3 covers 14 residues. The CDR3 loop reads CASRSTGSNQPQHF. CDR3 DNA sequence: TGTGCCAGTAGATCGACAGGTAGCAATCAGCCCCAGCATTTT.